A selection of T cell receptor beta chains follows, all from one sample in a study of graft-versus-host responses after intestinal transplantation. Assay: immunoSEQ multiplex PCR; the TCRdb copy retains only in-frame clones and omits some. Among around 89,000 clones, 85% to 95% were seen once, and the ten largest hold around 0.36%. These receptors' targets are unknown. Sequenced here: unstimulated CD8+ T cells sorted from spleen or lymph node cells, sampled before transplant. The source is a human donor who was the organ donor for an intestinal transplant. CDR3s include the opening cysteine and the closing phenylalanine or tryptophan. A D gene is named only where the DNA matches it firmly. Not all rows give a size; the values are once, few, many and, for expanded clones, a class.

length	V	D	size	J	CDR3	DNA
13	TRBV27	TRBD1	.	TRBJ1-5	CVCSGTGGQPQHF	TGTGTCTGTTCCGGGACAGGAGGTCAGCCCCAGCATTTT
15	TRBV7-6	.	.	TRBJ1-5	CASSEGLYSNQPQHF	TGTGCCAGCAGCGAAGGACTCTATAGCAATCAGCCCCAGCATTTT
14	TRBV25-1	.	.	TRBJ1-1	CASSESGGWGEAFF	TGTGCCAGCAGTGAATCGGGCGGGTGGGGTGAAGCTTTCTTT
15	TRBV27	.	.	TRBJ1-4	CASSPNRRPAEKLFF	TGTGCCAGCAGTCCAAACAGGCGACCTGCTGAAAAACTGTTTTTT
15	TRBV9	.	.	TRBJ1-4	CASSVAGGTNEKLFF	TGTGCCAGCAGCGTAGCTGGGGGGACTAATGAAAAACTGTTTTTT
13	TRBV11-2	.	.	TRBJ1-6	CASSSSLSSPLHF	TGTGCCAGCAGCTCCTCGCTAAGTTCACCCCTCCACTTT
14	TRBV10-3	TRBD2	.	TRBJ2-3	CAITAGGASDTQYF	TGTGCCATCACCGCCGGGGGGGCCTCAGATACGCAGTATTTT
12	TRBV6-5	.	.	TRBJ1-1	CASGAGNTEAFF	TGTGCCAGCGGAGCGGGGAACACTGAAGCTTTCTTT
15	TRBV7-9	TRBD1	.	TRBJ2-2	CASSFGTGVTGELFF	TGTGCCAGCAGCTTTGGGACAGGGGTCACCGGGGAGCTGTTTTTT
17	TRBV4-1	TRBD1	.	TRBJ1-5	CASSPRDRAPIAQPQHF	TGCGCCAGCAGCCCCCGGGACAGGGCCCCGATAGCTCAGCCCCAGCATTTT
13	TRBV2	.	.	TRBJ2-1	CASSEPVYNEQFF	TGTGCCAGCAGTGAACCCGTCTACAATGAGCAGTTCTTC
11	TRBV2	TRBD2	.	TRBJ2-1	CARTSGAEQFF	TGTGCCAGAACTAGCGGGGCCGAGCAGTTCTTC
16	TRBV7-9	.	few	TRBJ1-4	CASSSVHFVANEKLFF	TGTGCCAGCAGCAGCGTCCACTTCGTGGCTAATGAAAAACTGTTTTTT
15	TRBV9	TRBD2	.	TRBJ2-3	CASTTAGGNTDTQYF	TGTGCCAGCACAACAGCGGGGGGGAACACAGATACGCAGTATTTT
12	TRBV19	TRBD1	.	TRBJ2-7	CATRGTGSEQYF	TGTGCCACCAGGGGGACAGGGAGCGAGCAGTACTTC
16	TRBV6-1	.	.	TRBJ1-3	CASREFGRGTGNTIYF	TGTGCCAGCAGAGAATTTGGGAGGGGGACTGGAAACACCATATATTTT
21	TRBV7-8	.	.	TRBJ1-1	CASSRIPVLLSSGRPNTEAFF	TGTGCCAGCAGCAGAATTCCGGTTCTTCTCTCATCGGGTCGCCCGAACACTGAAGCTTTCTTT
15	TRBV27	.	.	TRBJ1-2	CASSSSKTAFYGYTF	TGTGCCAGCAGTTCATCTAAGACAGCCTTCTATGGCTACACCTTC
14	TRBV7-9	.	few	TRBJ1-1	CASSSILGWTEAFF	TGTGCCAGCAGCTCAATCCTCGGTTGGACTGAAGCTTTCTTT
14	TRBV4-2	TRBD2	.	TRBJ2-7	CASSQVLAGYEQYF	TGTGCCAGCAGCCAAGTCTTAGCGGGGTACGAGCAGTACTTC
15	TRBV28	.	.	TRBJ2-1	CASTTWEATYNEQFF	TGTGCCAGCACCACGTGGGAGGCCACCTACAATGAGCAGTTCTTC
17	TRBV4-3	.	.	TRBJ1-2	CASSQEGGSRFNYGYTF	TGCGCCAGCAGCCAAGAGGGGGGGTCGCGCTTTAACTATGGCTACACCTTC
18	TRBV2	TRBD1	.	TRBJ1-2	CASSQWDRGFFSNYGYTF	TGTGCCAGCAGCCAATGGGACAGGGGTTTCTTTTCTAACTATGGCTACACCTTC
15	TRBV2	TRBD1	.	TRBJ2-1	CASSEAGTGINEQFF	TGTGCCAGCAGTGAAGCTGGGACAGGGATTAATGAGCAGTTCTTC
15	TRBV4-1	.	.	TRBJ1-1	CASSQEMTANTEAFF	TGCGCCAGCAGCCAAGAGATGACAGCGAACACTGAAGCTTTCTTT
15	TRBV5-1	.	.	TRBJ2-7	CASSLADRVPYEQYF	TGCGCCAGCAGCTTGGCCGACCGGGTCCCCTACGAGCAGTACTTC
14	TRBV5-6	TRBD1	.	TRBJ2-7	CASGVGQGMYEQYF	TGTGCCAGCGGGGTGGGACAGGGCATGTACGAGCAGTACTTC
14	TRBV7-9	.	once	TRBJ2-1	CASSLGPGGDEQFF	TGTGCCAGCAGCCTTGGGCCGGGGGGCGATGAGCAGTTCTTC
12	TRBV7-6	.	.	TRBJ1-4	CASRAGEEKLFF	TGTGCCAGCAGAGCAGGGGAAGAAAAACTGTTTTTT